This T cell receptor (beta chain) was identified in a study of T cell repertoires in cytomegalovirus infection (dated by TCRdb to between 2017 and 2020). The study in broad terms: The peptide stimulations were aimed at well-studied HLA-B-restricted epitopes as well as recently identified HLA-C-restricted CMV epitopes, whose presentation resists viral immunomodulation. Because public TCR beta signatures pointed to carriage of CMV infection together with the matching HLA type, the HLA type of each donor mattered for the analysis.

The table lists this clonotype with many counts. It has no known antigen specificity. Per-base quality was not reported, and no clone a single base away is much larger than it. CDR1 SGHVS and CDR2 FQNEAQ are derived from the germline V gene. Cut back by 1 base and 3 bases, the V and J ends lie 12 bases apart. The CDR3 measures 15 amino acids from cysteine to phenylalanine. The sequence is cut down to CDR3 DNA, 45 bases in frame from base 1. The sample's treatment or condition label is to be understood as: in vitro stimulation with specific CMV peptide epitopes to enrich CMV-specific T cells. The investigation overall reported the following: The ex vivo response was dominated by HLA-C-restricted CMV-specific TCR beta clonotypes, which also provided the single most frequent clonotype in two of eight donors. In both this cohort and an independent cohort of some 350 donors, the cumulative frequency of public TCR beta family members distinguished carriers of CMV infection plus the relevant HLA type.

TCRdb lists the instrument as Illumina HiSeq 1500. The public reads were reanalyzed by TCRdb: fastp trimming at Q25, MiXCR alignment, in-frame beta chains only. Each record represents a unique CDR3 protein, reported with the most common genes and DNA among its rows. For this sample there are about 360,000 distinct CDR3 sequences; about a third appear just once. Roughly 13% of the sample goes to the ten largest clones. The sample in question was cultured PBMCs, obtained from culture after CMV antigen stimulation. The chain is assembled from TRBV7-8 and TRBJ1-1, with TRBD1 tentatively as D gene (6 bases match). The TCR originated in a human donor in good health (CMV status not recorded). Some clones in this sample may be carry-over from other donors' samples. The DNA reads TGTGCCAGCAGCTTAGGGGTAAGGGGGGACACTGAAGCTTTCTTT. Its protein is CASSLGVRGDTEAFF.